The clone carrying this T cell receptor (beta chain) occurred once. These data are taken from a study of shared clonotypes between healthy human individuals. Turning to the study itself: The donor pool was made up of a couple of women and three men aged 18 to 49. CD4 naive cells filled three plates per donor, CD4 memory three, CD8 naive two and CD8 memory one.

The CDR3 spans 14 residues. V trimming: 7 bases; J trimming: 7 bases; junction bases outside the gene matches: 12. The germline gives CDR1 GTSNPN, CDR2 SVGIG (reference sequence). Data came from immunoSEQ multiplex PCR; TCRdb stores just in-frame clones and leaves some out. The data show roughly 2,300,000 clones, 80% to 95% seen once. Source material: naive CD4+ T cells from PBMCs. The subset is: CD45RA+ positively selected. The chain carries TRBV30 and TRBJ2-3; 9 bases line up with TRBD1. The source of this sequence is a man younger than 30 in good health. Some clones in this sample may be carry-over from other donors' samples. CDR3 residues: CASAQDRGGNTQYF. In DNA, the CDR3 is TGTGCCTCGGCCCAGGACAGGGGAGGGAATACGCAGTATTTT.